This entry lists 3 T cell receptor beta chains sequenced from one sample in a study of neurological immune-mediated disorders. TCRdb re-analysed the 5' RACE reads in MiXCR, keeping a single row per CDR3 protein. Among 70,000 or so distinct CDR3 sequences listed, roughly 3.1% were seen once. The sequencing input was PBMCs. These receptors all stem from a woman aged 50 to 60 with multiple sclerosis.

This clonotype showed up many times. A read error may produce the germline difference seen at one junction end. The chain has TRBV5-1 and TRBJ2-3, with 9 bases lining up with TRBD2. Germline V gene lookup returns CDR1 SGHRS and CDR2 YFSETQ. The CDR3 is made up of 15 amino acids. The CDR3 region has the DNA TGCGCCAGCAGCACGGGACTAGCCCGCACCGATACGCAGTATTTT. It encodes CASSTGLARTDTQYF.

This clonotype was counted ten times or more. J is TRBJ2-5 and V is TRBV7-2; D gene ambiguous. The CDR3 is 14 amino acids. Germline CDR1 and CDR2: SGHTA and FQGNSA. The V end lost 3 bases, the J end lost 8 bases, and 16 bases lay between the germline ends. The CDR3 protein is CASSFLGGENTQYF. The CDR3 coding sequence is TGTGCCAGCAGCTTTCTAGGTGGCGAAAATACCCAGTACTTC.

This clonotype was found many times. Here the CDR3 DNA reads TGTGCCAGCAGCTTGTACGGGGGGCGGGGCACAGATACGCAGTATTTT. Its protein product is CASSLYGGRGTDTQYF. The chain has TRBV7-9 and TRBJ2-3; tentatively, D is TRBD2 (7 bases). CDR3 length: 16 residues. Germline V gives CDR1 SEHNR, CDR2 FQNEAQ (reference sequence). V gave up 3 bases and J gave up 1 base, with 14 bases separating them.